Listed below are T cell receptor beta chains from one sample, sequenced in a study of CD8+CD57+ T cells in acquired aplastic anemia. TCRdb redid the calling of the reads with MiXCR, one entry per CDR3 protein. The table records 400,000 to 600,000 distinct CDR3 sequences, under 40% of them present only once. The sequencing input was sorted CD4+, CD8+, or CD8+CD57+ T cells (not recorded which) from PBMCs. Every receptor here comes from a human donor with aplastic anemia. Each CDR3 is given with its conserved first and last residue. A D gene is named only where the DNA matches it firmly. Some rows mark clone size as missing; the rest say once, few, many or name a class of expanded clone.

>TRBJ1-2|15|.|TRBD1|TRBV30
TGTGCCTGGACCACTGGGACAGCTGCTAACTATGGCTACACCTTC
CAWTTGTAANYGYTF
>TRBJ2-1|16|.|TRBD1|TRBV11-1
TGTGCCAGCAGCCCACCGCCGGGACAGGCGGGGAATGAGCAGTTCTTC
CASSPPPGQAGNEQFF
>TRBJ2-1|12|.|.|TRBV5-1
TGCGCCAGCAGCTTGACTATTTCTGAGCAGTTCTTC
CASSLTISEQFF
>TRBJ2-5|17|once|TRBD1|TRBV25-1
TGTGCCAGCAGCTCCCCCCTGACAGGGTTCGGGTGGGAGACCCAGTACTTC
CASSSPLTGFGWETQYF
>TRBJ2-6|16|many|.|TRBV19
TGTGCCAGTAGTCTCAGCCAGGGGTCTGGGGCCAACGTCCTGACTTTC
CASSLSQGSGANVLTF
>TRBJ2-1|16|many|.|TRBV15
TGTGCCACCAGCAGAGATCTGAGGGCCTCCTCCAATGAGCAGTTCTTC
CATSRDLRASSNEQFF
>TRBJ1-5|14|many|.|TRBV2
TGTGCCAGCAGACTCGGACAAAGCAATCAGCCCCAGCATTTT
CASRLGQSNQPQHF
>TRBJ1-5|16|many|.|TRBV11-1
TGTGCCACCAGAGGGGAGGGGGGCCCGTACGGTCAGCCCCAGCATTTT
CATRGEGGPYGQPQHF
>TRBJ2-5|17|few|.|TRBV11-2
TGTGCCAGCAGCCAAGATCGTAGGGTACGGGGGAGGGAGACCCAGTACTTC
CASSQDRRVRGRETQYF
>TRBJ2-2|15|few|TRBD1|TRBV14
TGTGCCAGCAGCCCTTGGACAGGGACGACCGGGGAGCTGTTTTTT
CASSPWTGTTGELFF
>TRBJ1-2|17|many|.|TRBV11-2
TGTGCCAGCAGCTTTGGATGGGAAAGGGAATATAGTGGTGGCTACACCTTC
CASSFGWEREYSGGYTF
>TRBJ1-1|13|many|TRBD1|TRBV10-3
TGTGCCGTGGCCGGGACAGTAAGTTCTGAAGCTTTCTTT
CAVAGTVSSEAFF
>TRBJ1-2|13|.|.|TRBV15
TGTGCCAGCAGTTCCGGAACAGGGAAGGGCTACACCTTC
CASSSGTGKGYTF
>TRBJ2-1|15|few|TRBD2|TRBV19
TGTGCCAGTAGAAGGAGCGGGGGGAACTACAATGAGCAGTTCTTC
CASRRSGGNYNEQFF
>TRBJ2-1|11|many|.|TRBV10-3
TGTGCCATCAGCGGGGAGGTGGAGCAGTTCTTC
CAISGEVEQFF
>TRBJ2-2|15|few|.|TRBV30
TGTGCCTGCACTATCAGGACTCAGAACACCGGGGAGCTGTTTTTT
CACTIRTQNTGELFF
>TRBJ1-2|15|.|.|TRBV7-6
TGTGCCAGCAGCTTACTCGCACTGGATAACTATGGCTACACCTTC
CASSLLALDNYGYTF
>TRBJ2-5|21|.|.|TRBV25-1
.
CASSVTGTGGKLFFGSGTQYF
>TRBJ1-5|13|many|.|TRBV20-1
TGCAGTGCTAGGGGGCGGCAAAATCAGCCCCAGCATTTT
CSARGRQNQPQHF
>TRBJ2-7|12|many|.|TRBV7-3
TGTGCCAGCAGCCCTAACCGCTTAGAGCAGTACTTC
CASSPNRLEQYF
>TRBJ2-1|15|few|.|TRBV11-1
TGTGCCAGCAGCGAAAGGCCCTCAGTGTACAATGAGCAGTTCTTC
CASSERPSVYNEQFF
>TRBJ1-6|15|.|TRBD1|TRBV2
TGTGCCAGCAGAGACAGGGGGAACTATAATTCACCCCTCCACTTT
CASRDRGNYNSPLHF
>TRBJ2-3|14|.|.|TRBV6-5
TGTGCCAGCAGTTACTTAGGCTTCACAGATACGCAGTATTTT
CASSYLGFTDTQYF
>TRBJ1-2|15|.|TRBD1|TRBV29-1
TGCAGCGTTGTCCAGACAGGGGCCGCTAACTATGGCTACACCTTC
CSVVQTGAANYGYTF
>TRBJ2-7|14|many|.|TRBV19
TGTGCCAGTAGTGGAACCGACGGATACTACGAGCAGTACTTC
CASSGTDGYYEQYF
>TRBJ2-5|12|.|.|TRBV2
TGTGCCAGCCGGGGCCCGGGCGAGACCCAGTACTTC
CASRGPGETQYF
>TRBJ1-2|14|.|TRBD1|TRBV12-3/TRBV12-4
TGTGCCAGCAGCCAGAGACAGGGGGTCTATGGCTACACCTTC
CASSQRQGVYGYTF
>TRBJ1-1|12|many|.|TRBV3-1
TGTGCCAGCGGAGACCTGAACACTGAAGCTTTCTTT
CASGDLNTEAFF
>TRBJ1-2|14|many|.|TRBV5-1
TGCGCCAGCAGCCTAATATTTACAGACTATGGCTACACCTTC
CASSLIFTDYGYTF
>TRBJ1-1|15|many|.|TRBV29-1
TGCAGCGTTGAACTTTCCGTCGGGCGGAACACTGAAGCTTTCTTT
CSVELSVGRNTEAFF
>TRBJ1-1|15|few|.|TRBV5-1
TGCGCCAGCAGCTCTTCCTTGAGCCCTGGGACTGAAGCTTTCTTT
CASSSSLSPGTEAFF
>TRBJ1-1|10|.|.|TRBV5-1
TGCGCCAGCAGCGGTCACAACGCTTTCTTT
CASSGHNAFF
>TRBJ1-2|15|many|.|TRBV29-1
TGCAGCGTTGAAGAAGGGGCTACTCATGAGGGGGGCTACACCTTC
CSVEEGATHEGGYTF
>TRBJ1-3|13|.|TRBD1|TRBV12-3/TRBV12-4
TGTGCCAGCAGGAGGGGGCCTGGAAACACCATATATTTT
CASRRGPGNTIYF
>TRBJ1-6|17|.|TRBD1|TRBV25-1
TGTGCCAGCAGTTACTCTATCCGACAGGGGCATAATTCACCCCTCCACTTT
CASSYSIRQGHNSPLHF
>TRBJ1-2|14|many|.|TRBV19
TGTGCCAGTAGTATGTCTGGTACTATGACTGGCTACACCTTC
CASSMSGTMTGYTF
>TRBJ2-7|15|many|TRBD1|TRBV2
TGTGCCAGCAGTAAGAGGACAGGGCCCATCTACGAGCAGTACTTC
CASSKRTGPIYEQYF
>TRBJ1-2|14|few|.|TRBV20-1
TGCAGTGCTAGAGTTATAGGGGACAACTATGGCTACACCTTC
CSARVIGDNYGYTF
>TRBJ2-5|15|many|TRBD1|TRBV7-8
TGTGCCAGCACCGAGGACAGGGTAAACCAAGAGACCCAGTACTTC
CASTEDRVNQETQYF
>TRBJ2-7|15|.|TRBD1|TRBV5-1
TGCGCCAGCAGCCCCGGGGACAGAGCAACCTACGAGCAGTACTTC
CASSPGDRATYEQYF
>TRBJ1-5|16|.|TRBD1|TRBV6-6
TGTGCCAGCAAGAGAACAGGGGGCGATGGCAATCAGCCCCAGCATTTT
CASKRTGGDGNQPQHF
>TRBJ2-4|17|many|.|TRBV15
TGTGCCACCAGCAGAGATGGTGACGGGACGGCCAAAAACATTCAGTACTTC
CATSRDGDGTAKNIQYF
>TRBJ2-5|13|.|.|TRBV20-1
TGCAGTGCTAGGATCGGGATTCAAGGGACCCAGTACTTC
CSARIGIQGTQYF
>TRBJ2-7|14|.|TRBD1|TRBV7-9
TGTGCCAGCAGCAAAGGGACAGGGAGGTACGAGCAGTACTTC
CASSKGTGRYEQYF
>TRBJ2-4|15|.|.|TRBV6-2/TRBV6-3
TGTGCCAGCAGCGAGAGGGCTCTAGCCAAAAACATTCAGTACTTC
CASSERALAKNIQYF
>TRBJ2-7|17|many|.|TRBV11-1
TGTGCCAGCAGCTCTACCCCCTTGGGGCCACCGGACTACGAGCAGTACTTC
CASSSTPLGPPDYEQYF
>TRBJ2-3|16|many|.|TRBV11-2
TGTGCCAGCAGCCTACAAGGGGGGTGGGGCACAGATACGCAGTATTTT
CASSLQGGWGTDTQYF
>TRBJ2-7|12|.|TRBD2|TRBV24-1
TGTGCCACGGCGGGAGAAAGGTACGAGCAGTACTTC
CATAGERYEQYF
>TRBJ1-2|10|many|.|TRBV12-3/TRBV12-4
TGTGCCAGCACCGGACGGATCTACACCTTC
CASTGRIYTF
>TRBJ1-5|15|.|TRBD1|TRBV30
TGTGCCTGGAGTAACAAAGGGGACAGTAATCAGCCCCAGCATTTT
CAWSNKGDSNQPQHF
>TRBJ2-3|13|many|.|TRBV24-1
TGTGCCACCATTGACAGAGACACAGATACGCAGTATTTT
CATIDRDTDTQYF